The 13 T cell receptor beta chains listed next were all sequenced from one sample in a study of CD8+CD57+ T cells in acquired aplastic anemia. Genomic DNA templated the TCR beta VDJ and CDR3 profiling. Using its own MiXCR run on the reads, TCRdb lists one record per CDR3 protein. The sample includes about 190,000 distinct CDR3 sequences, approximately 50% seen only once; the top ten take 9.7%. The authors sequenced patients whose flow cytometry had shown CD8+CD57+ cell expansion. Sequences were obtained from sorted CD4+, CD8+, or CD8+CD57+ T cells (not recorded which) from PBMCs. Receptors were obtained from a human donor with aplastic anemia.

The chain is built from TRBV2 and TRBJ1-1; possibly TRBD1 for D (5 bases). The germline gives CDR1 SNHLY, CDR2 FYNNEI. This CDR3 comprises 14 residues. Between the trimmed V and J ends, which lost 7 bases and 4 bases, there was a span of 16 bases. In DNA form, the CDR3 reads TGTGCCAGCAACCTAGCGGGGGAGGGCACTGAAGCTTTCTTT. Its protein product is CASNLAGEGTEAFF.

This clonotype was seen many times. V gene TRBV7-9 combines with J gene TRBJ1-5; D gene ambiguous. Trimming removed 5 bases from V and 7 bases from J, with 18 bases in between. This CDR3 has 15 amino acids. Germline V lookup: CDR1 SEHNR, CDR2 FQNEAQ (reference sequence). CDR3 bases: TGTGCCAGCAGCCCCGGACCGAGCTCCGGGCAGCCCCAGCATTTT. Protein: CASSPGPSSGQPQHF.

This clonotype showed up many times. This chain connects TRBV25-1 to TRBJ2-1, with D perhaps matching TRBD1 (6 bases). CDR1 MGHDK and CDR2 SYGVNS come from the germline V gene. The CDR3 contains 15 residues. Trimming removed 6 bases from V and 3 bases from J, with 15 bases in between. Written as DNA, the CDR3 is TGTGCCAGCAGCCTATCAGGGGATAGCTACAATGAGCAGTTCTTC. Protein: CASSLSGDSYNEQFF. The whole variable domain, remainder taken from reference TRBV25-1 and TRBJ2-1, is EADIYQTPRYLVIGTGKKITLECSQTMGHDKMYWYQQDPGMELHLIHYSYGVNSTEKGDLSSESTVSRIRTEHFPLTLESARPSHTSQYLCASSLSGDSYNEQFFGPGTRLTVL.

This clonotype has a count of ten or more. The J gene is TRBJ2-6, the V gene TRBV12-3 or TRBV12-4; weak D call: TRBD2 (6 bases). The V end was cut by 4 bases, the J end by 2 bases, with 6 bases between. The CDR3 loop spans 14 amino acids. For the CDR3, the DNA is TGTGCCAGCAGTTCGGGGGCTGGGGCCAACGTCCTGACTTTC. Protein sequence: CASSSGAGANVLTF.

V and J are TRBV19 and TRBJ1-4; D is undetermined. CDR3 size: 12 residues. From germline, CDR1 is LNHDA and CDR2 SQIVND (reference sequence). V was trimmed by 11 bases and J by 8 bases, leaving 15 bases between them. The CDR3: CAPFRRREKLFF. CDR3 nucleotide sequence: TGTGCCCCCTTTAGGAGGCGGGAAAAACTGTTTTTT.

Concerning this clonotype itself: Just one base apart from a much larger clone, this may be a read error. CDR3 sequence (DNA): TGCGCCAGCAGCTTGTCGCAGGGAGGAGACACCATATATTTT. This translates into CASSLSQGGDTIYF. The chain combines TRBV5-1 with TRBJ1-3, with a possible D match to TRBD1 (5 bases). Germline V gives CDR1 SGHRS, CDR2 YFSETQ. The CDR3 is 14 amino acids. Trimming stripped 1 base from V and 8 bases from J, with 13 bases between.

The chain couples TRBV19 to TRBJ2-7; possible D gene TRBD1, 6 bases. Germline V gene sequence: CDR1 LNHDA, CDR2 SQIVND (reference sequence). Deletions cut 9 bases from V and 4 bases from J, with 16 bases between. The CDR3 runs to 13 residues. CDR3 nucleotides: TGTGCCAGGCCCATAGGGCAGGGGTACGAGCAGTACTTC. It codes for CARPIGQGYEQYF. The full variable domain, in which reference TRBV19 and TRBJ2-7 provide the parts outside the CDR3, is DGGITQSPKYLFRKEGQNVTLSCEQNLNHDAMYWYRQDPGQGLRLIYYSQIVNDFQKGDIAEGYSVSREKKESFPLTVTSAQKNPTAFYLCARPIGQGYEQYFGPGTRLTVT.

The chain links TRBV29-1 to TRBJ2-7; 7 nucleotides line up with TRBD1. Germline CDR1 is SQVTM and CDR2 is ANQGSEA. There are 13 residues in the CDR3. J gave up 1 base and V 6 bases, and 6 bases lay outside the gene matches. This chain's CDR3 is CSVGTVSSYEQYF. Here the CDR3 DNA reads TGCAGCGTAGGGACAGTGAGTTCCTACGAGCAGTACTTC.

The chain is built from TRBV29-1 and TRBJ2-7, with a tentative D call TRBD2 (6 bases). The CDR3 consists of 15 residues. Germline CDR1 is SQVTM and CDR2 is ANQGSEA. V was clipped by 3 bases and J by 3 bases, with 18 bases between them. The DNA of the CDR3 is TGCAGCGTTGAGGGCCAGGAGGGCGAGCACTACGAGCAGTACTTC. It codes for CSVEGQEGEHYEQYF.

DNA of the CDR3: TGTGCCACCAGCAGCTTGCCTAGCGAGGACTACGAGCAGTACTTC. Amino acid sequence: CATSSLPSEDYEQYF. This chain links TRBV15 with TRBJ2-7; perhaps TRBD2 as D (6 bases). Germline CDR1 reads LNHNV; CDR2 reads YYDKDF (reference sequence). V was clipped by 3 bases and J by 3 bases, with 15 bases between them. The CDR3 runs 15 residues.

In the case of this clonotype: This may stem from a read error, because a much larger clone lies one nucleotide away. The CDR3 bases are TGTGCCGGCAGCTTCCCAGGGACAGTCAACCAAGAGACCCAGTACTTC. This translates into CAGSFPGTVNQETQYF. The rearrangement links TRBV5-4 to TRBJ2-5; TRBD1 matches at 7 bases. Germline V gene sequence: CDR1 SGHNT, CDR2 YYREEE (reference sequence). CDR3 length: 16 amino acids.

Ten or more counts support this clonotype. J is TRBJ2-3 and V is TRBV2; tentatively, D is TRBD1 (5 bases). Germline V lookup: CDR1 SNHLY, CDR2 FYNNEI. V dropped 3 bases and J dropped 1 base, with 8 bases sitting between them. CDR3 length equals 14 residues. CDR3 coding DNA: TGTGCCAGCAGTGATGTCAGGGGCACAGATACGCAGTATTTT. It translates to CASSDVRGTDTQYF. Using reference TRBV2 and TRBJ2-3 for the parts outside the CDR3, the full variable domain is EPEVTQTPSHQVTQMGQEVILRCVPISNHLYFYWYRQILGQKVEFLVSFYNNEISEKSEIFDDQFSVERPDGSNFTLKIRSTKLEDSAMYFCASSDVRGTDTQYFGPGTRLTVL.

This clonotype was picked up many times. The V gene is TRBV7-2, the J gene TRBJ2-7; D is perhaps TRBD2 (6 bases). The CDR3 length is 13 residues. CDR1 is SGHTA, CDR2 FQGNSA, per germline. Trimming took 5 bases from V and 2 from J, leaving 10 bases between them. The CDR3 bases are TGTGCCAGCAGCCCCGGGGGAACCTACGAGCAGTACTTC. It translates to CASSPGGTYEQYF.